This T cell receptor (beta chain) is from a study of T cell responses to AZD1222 COVID-19 vaccine. The study's findings and limits: Across spike, vaccine-associated CD4 TCRs were found, dominant at 160-218 and 743-854. The peak T cell response came first, and repertoires were sampled only after it.

Concerning this clone: The antigen remains unidentified.

Germline CDR1 and CDR2: SGHRS and YFSETQ. The junction had 12 bases not matched to a gene; V was cut back by 4 bases and J by 5 bases. The CDR3 runs 17 residues. This table comes from immunoSEQ multiplex PCR, and its TCRdb copy is limited to in-frame clones, with some not included. Of about 120,000 clones in the sample, approximately 90% were seen once. This receptor was identified in an adult in good health. Material: peripheral blood, obtained on day 0 of AZD1222 vaccination. The chain carries TRBV5-1 and TRBJ2-2; 9 nucleotides line up with TRBD2. CDR3 DNA sequence: TGCGCCAGCAGCCCGGGTCAAAATAGCGGGAGTACCGGGGAGCTGTTTTTT. This encodes CASSPGQNSGSTGELFF.